One sample yielded the 18 T cell receptor beta chains listed below, sequenced in a study of blood T cell repertoires in COVID-19. Generated by immunoSEQ multiplex PCR, the TCRdb table keeps only in-frame clones and is missing some. The sample includes 250,000 to 300,000 clones, around 87% of them seen just once. What was sequenced was peripheral blood. Every receptor here comes from a man younger than 30 with active or convalescent COVID-19.

V is TRBV11-2 and J is TRBJ2-5; D is undetermined. CDR1 is SGHAT, CDR2 FQNNGV, per germline. The CDR3 contains 14 residues. V was clipped by 3 bases and J by 4 bases, with 12 bases between them. This CDR3 is CASSFSSHGETQYF. The CDR3 DNA sequence: TGTGCCAGCAGCTTCTCGTCCCACGGAGAGACCCAGTACTTC.

The chain joins TRBV6-5 to TRBJ1-2, with TRBD1 as a possible D gene (6 bases). The CDR3 has 13 residues. The germline V gene encodes CDR1 MNHEY and CDR2 SVGAGI. V was trimmed by 2 bases and J by 3 bases, leaving 7 bases between them. The CDR3 region is CASSYGQYYGYTF. The CDR3 region has the DNA TGTGCCAGCAGTTACGGACAGTACTATGGCTACACCTTC.

The chain joins TRBV5-6 to TRBJ2-7, with D perhaps matching TRBD2 (6 bases). From germline, CDR1 is SGHDT and CDR2 YYEEEE. The CDR3 extends over 16 amino acids. V lost 4 bases, J lost 0 bases, and 17 bases lay in between. The CDR3 nucleotides read TGTGCCAGCAGCCGGTGGGGGGACGTGAGCTCCTACGAGCAGTACTTC. This translates into CASSRWGDVSSYEQYF. Drawing the rest from reference TRBV5-6 and TRBJ2-7, the complete variable domain is DAGVTQSPTHLIKTRGQQVTLRCSPKSGHDTVSWYQQALGQGPQFIFQYYEEEERQRGNFPDRFSGHQFPNYSSELNVNALLLGDSALYLCASSRWGDVSSYEQYFGPGTRLTVT.

The chain is built from TRBV2 and TRBJ1-2, with D maybe TRBD1 (5 bases). From germline, CDR1 is SNHLY and CDR2 FYNNEI. Trimming stripped 4 bases from V and 8 bases from J, with 17 bases between. The CDR3 runs to 14 residues. CDR3 region: CASSVGQGTDGYTF. In DNA, the CDR3 is TGTGCCAGCAGTGTGGGTCAGGGAACAGACGGCTACACCTTC.

The V gene is TRBV27, the J gene TRBJ1-5; no definite D call. V was clipped by 2 bases and J by 7 bases, with 9 bases between them. CDR1 and CDR2 from the germline V gene are MNHEY and SMNVEV (reference sequence). This CDR3 spans 13 amino acids. Here the CDR3 reads CASSLRGLQPQHF. In nucleotides, the CDR3 is TGTGCCAGCAGTTTACGGGGTTTGCAGCCCCAGCATTTT.

J is TRBJ1-5 and V is TRBV20-1; 7 positions agree with TRBD1. Per the germline V gene, CDR1 is DFQATT and CDR2 is SNEGSKA (reference sequence). The junction had 12 bases not matched to a gene; V was cut back by 3 bases and J by 7 bases. This CDR3 comprises 15 residues. The CDR3 here is CSASVLTGPGQPQHF. The CDR3 region has the DNA TGCAGTGCTAGTGTCCTGACAGGGCCGGGACAGCCCCAGCATTTT.

This clone was seen a single time. This sequence joins TRBV7-3 and TRBJ2-2, with D possibly TRBD1 on 5 matching bases. V shed 6 bases and J shed 4 bases, with 15 bases lying between them. The CDR3 spans 15 residues. In germline, CDR1 is SGHTA, CDR2 FQGTGA. The CDR3 DNA sequence: TGTGCCAGCAGGCCGGCAGGGATAAGCACCGGGGAGCTGTTTTTT. Residues: CASRPAGISTGELFF. Together with reference TRBV7-3 and TRBJ2-2, the CDR3 gives the full variable domain: GAGVSQTPSNKVTEKGKYVELRCDPISGHTALYWYRQSLGQGPEFLIYFQGTGAADDSGLPNDRFFAVRPEGSVSTLKIQRTERGDSAVYLCASRPAGISTGELFFGEGSRLTVL.

The CDR3 is CACRQGGVSGANVLTF. In nucleotides, the CDR3 is TGTGCCTGTAGACAGGGGGGCGTCTCTGGGGCCAACGTCCTGACTTTC. The chain carries TRBV30 and TRBJ2-6; 9 bases fit TRBD1. The germline gives CDR1 GTSNPN, CDR2 SVGIG (reference sequence). The V segment lost 6 bases and the J segment 0 bases; nucleotides outside the gene matches: 6. This CDR3 region has 16 residues. Full variable domain (missing parts from reference TRBV30 and TRBJ2-6): SQTIHQWPATLVQPVGSPLSLECTVEGTSNPNLYWYRQAAGRGLQLLFYSVGIGQISSEVPQNLSASRPQDRQFILSSKKLLLSDSGFYLCACRQGGVSGANVLTFGAGSRLTVL.

The V call is TRBV10-3, the J call TRBJ1-2; TRBD1 matches at 8 bases. CDR1 ENHRY and CDR2 SYGVKD come from the germline V gene. CDR3 size: 15 residues. Trimming at V came to 8 bases and at J to 5 bases, leaving 13 bases not matched to a gene. The CDR3 region is CAIGGTGDRRYGYTF. DNA for the CDR3: TGTGCCATCGGGGGGACGGGGGACAGGAGATATGGCTACACCTTC.

V and J are TRBV9 and TRBJ1-1, with no clear D. CDR1 is SGDLS and CDR2 is YYNGEE in the germline V gene. V lost 4 bases, J lost 8 bases, and 21 bases lay in between. There are 15 residues in the CDR3. CDR3 sequence: CASSPTVGSPSEAFF. CDR3 nucleotides: TGTGCCAGCAGCCCAACGGTGGGCAGCCCCTCAGAAGCTTTCTTT. The variable domain in full, completed from reference TRBV9 and TRBJ1-1, reads DSGVTQTPKHLITATGQRVTLRCSPRSGDLSVYWYQQSLDQGLQFLIQYYNGEERAKGNILERFSAQQFPDLHSELNLSSLELGDSALYFCASSPTVGSPSEAFFGQGTRLTVV.

This clone was recorded a few times. V is TRBV5-4 and J is TRBJ2-3; D is possibly TRBD2 (6 bases). Trimming left V 4 bases short and J 3 bases short, with 15 bases between. The germline gives CDR1 SGHNT, CDR2 YYREEE (reference sequence). The CDR3 is 15 residues long. The CDR3 DNA sequence: TGTGCCAGCAGCCCTAATAAGGGGAGGACAGATACGCAGTATTTT. This translates into CASSPNKGRTDTQYF.

This chain uses TRBV19 with TRBJ1-2; the D gene is possibly TRBD1 (6 bases). Germline V gene lookup returns CDR1 LNHDA and CDR2 SQIVND (reference sequence). The CDR3 sequence is 14 residues long. Trimming shortened V by 6 bases and J by 6 bases, and 17 bases separated the two germline ends. The CDR3 loop is CASSKDQGLDGYTF. The CDR3 DNA sequence: TGTGCCAGTAGCAAGGACCAGGGGCTGGATGGCTACACCTTC.

This chain uses TRBV5-1 with TRBJ2-7, with D perhaps TRBD2 (6 bases). V dropped 0 bases and J dropped 3 bases, with 10 bases sitting between them. Germline V gene data show CDR1 as SGHRS and CDR2 as YFSETQ. The CDR3 has 14 residues. CDR3 nucleotides: TGCGCCAGCAGCTTGGCTGGGGGGTACTACGAGCAGTACTTC. Translated, it gives CASSLAGGYYEQYF. The whole variable domain, filled in from reference TRBV5-1 and TRBJ2-7, reads KAGVTQTPRYLIKTRGQQVTLSCSPISGHRSVSWYQQTPGQGLQFLFEYFSETQRNKGNFPGRFSGRQFSNSRSEMNVSTLELGDSALYLCASSLAGGYYEQYFGPGTRLTVT.

This clone was observed a handful of times. The V gene is TRBV6-5, the J gene TRBJ2-7, with 7 bases matching TRBD1. CDR1 MNHEY and CDR2 SVGAGI come from the germline V gene. This CDR3 comprises 13 residues. The J segment lost 1 base and the V segment lost 8 bases, leaving 5 bases of the junction unmatched. The CDR3 DNA is TGTGCCAGCTACAGGGGAGATTCCTACGAGCAGTACTTC. This sequence encodes CASYRGDSYEQYF.

This chain uses TRBV5-1 with TRBJ2-1, with 12 bases lining up with TRBD2. V lost 2 bases to trimming and J lost 6 bases; unmatched junction nucleotides: 12. CDR3 size: 18 residues. Germline values: CDR1 SGHRS, CDR2 YFSETQ. CDR3 protein: CASSFRASGGELINEQFF. The CDR3 DNA follows: TGCGCCAGCAGCTTCAGAGCTAGCGGGGGGGAGCTGATCAATGAGCAGTTCTTC.

The chain combines TRBV12-5 with TRBJ2-2; tentatively, D is TRBD2 (6 bases). The CDR3 is 15 amino acids. Germline CDR1 LGHNT, CDR2 FRNRAP. V lost 3 bases and J lost 5, with 13 bases in between. The CDR3 region is CASGFGVADTGELFF. In DNA form, the CDR3 reads TGTGCTAGTGGTTTTGGGGTAGCGGATACCGGGGAGCTGTTTTTT. The whole variable domain, filled in from reference TRBV12-5 and TRBJ2-2, reads DARVTQTPRHKVTEMGQEVTMRCQPILGHNTVFWYRQTMMQGLELLAYFRNRAPLDDSGMPKDRFSAEMPDATLATLKIQPSEPRDSAVYFCASGFGVADTGELFFGEGSRLTVL.

The gene calls are TRBV5-4 and TRBJ1-6, with no clear D. This CDR3 contains 15 residues. The V end was cut by 4 bases, the J end by 7 bases, with 15 bases between. CDR1 SGHNT and CDR2 YYREEE come from the germline V gene (reference sequence). The CDR3 spells CASSLGPSMNSPLHF. As DNA, the CDR3 is TGTGCCAGCAGCCTAGGTCCGTCGATGAATTCACCCCTCCACTTT.

This clone was seen a handful of times. The chain uses TRBV4-1 and TRBJ1-2, with a tentative D call TRBD1 (5 bases). The length of the CDR3 is 15 residues. Deletions cut 0 bases from V and 1 base from J, with 9 bases between. In germline, CDR1 is MGHRA, CDR2 YSYEKL. In nucleotides, the CDR3 is TGCGCCAGCAGCCAAGACAGGGTACTTAACTATGGCTACACCTTC. Protein sequence: CASSQDRVLNYGYTF.